This T cell receptor (beta chain) was sequenced during a study of early T cells in non-severe SARS-CoV-2 infection. The V gene end was trimmed by 4 bases and the J gene end by 12 bases; junction bases not matched to a gene: 11. The germline V gene encodes CDR1 MGHRA and CDR2 YSYEKL. This CDR3 spans 15 amino acids. From the 5' RACE reads, TCRdb called clonotypes with MiXCR, one entry per CDR3 protein. The sample includes tens of thousands of distinct CDR3 sequences, around 13% seen only once; the top ten take about 4.2%. The TCR was taken from an adult who was a healthcare worker with PCR-confirmed SARS-CoV-2 infection or an uninfected control (not recorded which). Material for sequencing was whole blood. The V and J genes are TRBV4-1 and TRBJ1-4, with TRBD1 matching over 10 bases. The DNA of the CDR3 is TGCGCCAGCAGCCTCCAGGACAGGGGGACCCTAGAACTGTTTTTT. Amino acids: CASSLQDRGTLELFF.